This is a list of T cell receptor beta chains from one sample in a study of CD8 T cells in Susac syndrome. TCRdb used MiXCR to reprocess the immunoSEQ multiplex PCR reads, holding one entry per CDR3 protein. The sample lists approximately 200,000 distinct CDR3 sequences, roughly 95% occurring once. Sample: CD4+ T cells from PBMCs. The receptors stem from a human donor with multiple sclerosis. Each CDR3 is given with its conserved first and last residue. The order of the fields is D gene, clone size, J gene, V gene, CDR3 DNA, CDR3 protein. The D gene is left open where the match is weak. A clone size is listed for some rows: how often the clone was seen (once, few, many), or a class if it is expanded.

>-|-|TRBJ1-5|TRBV19
TGTGCCAGTCAGGAGCCCCAGCATTTT
CASQEPQHF
>-|-|TRBJ1-1|TRBV9
TGTGCCAGCAGCCGTTTGGAGACGGACTACACTGAAGCTTTCTTT
CASSRLETDYTEAFF
>-|-|TRBJ1-1|TRBV27
TGTGCCAGCAGTTTATTAGTAGGCACTGAAGCTTTCTTT
CASSLLVGTEAFF
>TRBD2|-|TRBJ2-3|TRBV29-1
TGCAGCGTCCCGAGGCTAGCGGGAGACCTCACAGATACGCAGTATTTT
CSVPRLAGDLTDTQYF
>TRBD1|-|TRBJ2-7|TRBV9
TGTGCCAGCGGACAGGGTACAGGGATTTACGAGCAGTACTTC
CASGQGTGIYEQYF
>TRBD1|-|TRBJ1-6|TRBV30
TGTGCCTGGAGTGTACGGGACAGGGCCCATTCACCCCTCCACTTT
CAWSVRDRAHSPLHF
>TRBD1|-|TRBJ1-2|TRBV7-9
TGTGCCAGCAGCTCCGGGACAGGGGGCGTCGGCTACTATGGCTACACCTTC
CASSSGTGGVGYYGYTF
>-|-|TRBJ2-7|TRBV7-8
TGTGCCAGCAGAATAGGGGGGACTGGCTCCTACGAGCAGTACTTC
CASRIGGTGSYEQYF
>TRBD1|-|TRBJ2-7|TRBV29-1
TGCAGCGTTTCGGACAGGGTGGTCTCCAGCGAGCAGTACTTC
CSVSDRVVSSEQYF
>-|-|TRBJ1-5|TRBV12-3/TRBV12-4
TGTGCCAGCAGTTTCAAGGGGCGTCAGCCCCAGCATTTT
CASSFKGRQPQHF
>-|-|TRBJ2-2|TRBV6-5
TGTGCCAGCCGAGAATTGTTGGACGGGGAGCTGTTTTTT
CASRELLDGELFF
>-|-|TRBJ1-2|TRBV6-2/TRBV6-3
TGTGCCAGCAGTTACTCGCGAGGGGTACGTCTCTCTACCTATGGCTACACCTTC
CASSYSRGVRLSTYGYTF
>-|once|TRBJ1-1|TRBV20-1
TGCAGTGCTAGAGTGTCGGGGAACACTGAAGCTTTCTTT
CSARVSGNTEAFF
>-|-|TRBJ1-1|TRBV18
TGTGCCAGCTCACCTCCTAAAGGGGTTGGGAACACTGAAGCTTTCTTT
CASSPPKGVGNTEAFF
>-|-|TRBJ2-3|TRBV20-1
TGCAGTGCCTTAGGTCGGGGGCTACCTCAGTATTTT
CSALGRGLPQYF
>-|-|TRBJ1-1|TRBV12-5
TGTGCTAGTGGTTTAAAGCAGAACACTGAAGCTTTCTTT
CASGLKQNTEAFF
>TRBD1|-|TRBJ1-1|TRBV4-1
TGCGCCAGCAGCCATCGACAGGGATTGAACACTGAAGCTTTCTTT
CASSHRQGLNTEAFF
>-|-|TRBJ2-5|TRBV24-1
TGTGCCACCAGTGATAGATCTTCCCAAGAGACCCAGTACTTC
CATSDRSSQETQYF
>TRBD2|-|TRBJ2-1|TRBV6-5
TGTGCCAGCAGTTACTCCGGACTAGCGGGGAGGGAGCAGTTCTTC
CASSYSGLAGREQFF
>TRBD1|-|TRBJ2-5|TRBV7-9
TGTGCCACCAGGGACAGCTTACCCCAAGAGACCCAGTACTTC
CATRDSLPQETQYF
>TRBD2|-|TRBJ2-7|TRBV12-3/TRBV12-4
TGTGCCAGCAGTTTAACGCTAGCGGCATCCTACGAGCAGTACTTC
CASSLTLAASYEQYF
>TRBD1|-|TRBJ2-3|TRBV29-1
TGCAGCGTTATGGGACAGGGATCAACCACCATTAGCACAGATACGCAGTATTTT
CSVMGQGSTTISTDTQYF
>TRBD1|-|TRBJ2-5|TRBV19
TGTGCCAGCGCTGGGACAGGGCTTGGGACCCAGTACTTC
CASAGTGLGTQYF
>-|-|TRBJ2-3|TRBV3-1
TGTGCCAGCAGCCCCGCTGGGGTGGATACGCAGTATTTT
CASSPAGVDTQYF
>TRBD2|-|TRBJ2-5|TRBV12-3/TRBV12-4
TGTGCCAGCAGTTTCCAGCGGGGGTACCAAGAGACCCAGTACTTC
CASSFQRGYQETQYF
>TRBD1|-|TRBJ1-1|TRBV7-2
TGTGCCAGCAGACTACGGAGCTTACGGGACAGGGCCCAGGGGGAAGCTTTCTTT
CASRLRSLRDRAQGEAFF
>TRBD1|-|TRBJ2-7|TRBV25-1
TGTGCCAGCAGTAAGAGACAGGGGGCCGACGAGCAGTACTTC
CASSKRQGADEQYF
>-|-|TRBJ2-7|TRBV29-1
TGCAGCGTTGTTGCACAAAACTACGAGCAGTACTTC
CSVVAQNYEQYF
>-|-|TRBJ2-7|TRBV2
TGTGCCAGCACTAGCCAGGGGCCGGGCGAGCAGTACTTC
CASTSQGPGEQYF
>-|-|TRBJ1-6|TRBV28
TGTGCCAGCAGTTTGAACTCACCCCTCCACTTT
CASSLNSPLHF
>TRBD2|-|TRBJ2-3|TRBV20-1
TGCAGTGCTCCCGGAGGGGCGGGGGGGCCATCGGATACGCAGTATTTT
CSAPGGAGGPSDTQYF
>-|-|TRBJ2-7|TRBV30
TGTGCCTGGACTCCGGGGGTAGGCTACGAGCAGTACTTC
CAWTPGVGYEQYF
>-|-|TRBJ2-1|TRBV9
TGTGCCAGCAGCGTAGCCGGGGGTGACTCCTACAATGAGCAGTTCTTC
CASSVAGGDSYNEQFF
>-|once|TRBJ1-5|TRBV7-9
TGTGCCAGCAGCTCTGGGTGGCCACAGCCCCAGCATTTT
CASSSGWPQPQHF
>-|-|TRBJ1-1|TRBV6-1
TGTGCGAGCAGGTTTCTGAACACTGAAGCTTTCTTT
CASRFLNTEAFF
>-|-|TRBJ1-6|TRBV3-1
TGTGCCAGCAGCCAGGCCCTCATGGCCCTCCACTTT
CASSQALMALHF
>-|-|TRBJ2-1|TRBV5-1
TGCGCCAGCAGCTTGGACGCAGGGAGCTACAATGAGCAGTTCTTC
CASSLDAGSYNEQFF
>-|-|TRBJ2-7|TRBV13
TGTGCCAGCAGCTTAGGCAAAGACAGGACCTACGAGCAGTACTTC
CASSLGKDRTYEQYF
>-|-|TRBJ2-7|TRBV14
TGTGCCAGCAGCCAGACTACCGGAACCTACGAGCAGTACTTC
CASSQTTGTYEQYF
>-|-|TRBJ2-2|TRBV5-1
TGCGCCAGCAGCCCTTCGAGCGGGGAGCTGTTTTTT
CASSPSSGELFF
>-|-|TRBJ2-7|TRBV20-1
TGCAGTGCTAGTCGGCTCCCTGGCCTCTACGAGCAGTACTTC
CSASRLPGLYEQYF
>-|-|TRBJ2-1|TRBV20-1
TGCAGTGCTAATCGAGAGTGGCAGTTCTTC
CSANREWQFF
>-|-|TRBJ2-3|TRBV24-1
TGTGCCACCAGTGATTTACGGGCCCCAATGGGCACAGATACGCAGTATTTT
CATSDLRAPMGTDTQYF
>TRBD1|-|TRBJ1-2|TRBV10-3
TGTGCCATCAGTGAGACAGGGGTCGACGGCTACACCTTC
CAISETGVDGYTF
>-|-|TRBJ1-4|TRBV5-6
TGTGCCAGCAGCCCCGACAGGAAAGGTGAAAAACTGTTTTTT
CASSPDRKGEKLFF
>-|-|TRBJ2-3|TRBV12-3/TRBV12-4
TGTGCCAGCACCGTGGGGGATACGCAGTATTTT
CASTVGDTQYF
>-|-|TRBJ1-1|TRBV2
TGTGCCAGCGGGGCAGGGGCGAACACTGAAGCTTTCTTT
CASGAGANTEAFF
>TRBD1|once|TRBJ2-7|TRBV20-1
TGCAGTGCTTTTCTACCAGGGGGCGCCTCCGCCTACGAGCAGTACTTC
CSAFLPGGASAYEQYF
>-|-|TRBJ1-5|TRBV30
TGTGCCTGGAGCTTACAGGGTAACGCTCAGCCCCAGCATTTT
CAWSLQGNAQPQHF
>-|-|TRBJ2-5|TRBV20-1
TGCAGTGCTAGCGGCCTAACCCAAGAGACCCAGTACTTC
CSASGLTQETQYF
>TRBD1|-|TRBJ2-7|TRBV5-1
TGCGCCAGCAGCTTGATCGACAGGGCGAACGAGCAGTACTTC
CASSLIDRANEQYF
>TRBD1|-|TRBJ1-6|TRBV9
TGTGCCAGCAGCCTAACTGGACAGGGTTTTGATTCCCTCCACTTT
CASSLTGQGFDSLHF
>-|-|TRBJ2-2|TRBV5-1
TGCGCCAGCAGCTTGGCGGAGACCGGGGAGCTGTTTTTT
CASSLAETGELFF
>TRBD1|-|TRBJ2-7|TRBV7-2
TGTGCCAGCAGCTTAGCGCGACGGGACAGGGGCGAGAGCTACGAGCAGTACTTC
CASSLARRDRGESYEQYF
>-|-|TRBJ2-7|TRBV5-4
TGTGCCAGCAGCCCATCGACAGACTACGAGCAGTACTTC
CASSPSTDYEQYF
>-|once|TRBJ2-1|TRBV7-6
TGTGCCAGCAGCCCGGAGGCCTCCTACAATGAGCAGTTCTTC
CASSPEASYNEQFF
>TRBD2|-|TRBJ2-1|TRBV27
TGTGCCAGCAGTGACCTAGCGGGAGGGTACAATGAGCAGTTCTTC
CASSDLAGGYNEQFF
>-|-|TRBJ2-5|TRBV30
TGTGCCTGGAGTGAACAAAAGACCCAGTACTTC
CAWSEQKTQYF
>-|-|TRBJ1-5|TRBV20-1
TGCAGTGCCCTCCGTGGCGCGGAGCCCCAGCATTTT
CSALRGAEPQHF
>-|-|TRBJ1-5|TRBV12-3/TRBV12-4
TGTGCCAGCAGTTTTTGGAGTCAGCCCCAGCATTTT
CASSFWSQPQHF